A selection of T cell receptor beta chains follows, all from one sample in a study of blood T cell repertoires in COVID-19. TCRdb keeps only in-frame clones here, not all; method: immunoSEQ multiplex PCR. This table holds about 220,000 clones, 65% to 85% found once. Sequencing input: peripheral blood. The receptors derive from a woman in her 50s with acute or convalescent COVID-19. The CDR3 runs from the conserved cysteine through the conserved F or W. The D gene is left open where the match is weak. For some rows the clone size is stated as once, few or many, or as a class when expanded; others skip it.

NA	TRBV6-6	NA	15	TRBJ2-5	TGTGCCAGCAGACGCCCGGGGGCGGGAGTGGAGACCCAGTACTTC	CASRRPGAGVETQYF
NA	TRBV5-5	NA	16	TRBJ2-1	TGTGCCAGCAGCTTGGAATTACTCACCCTCGGGAATGAGCAGTTCTTC	CASSLELLTLGNEQFF
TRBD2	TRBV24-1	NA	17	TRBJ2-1	TGTGCCACCAGTGATGGGGTAGCGGGAGTTCGTGGCAATGAGCAGTTCTTC	CATSDGVAGVRGNEQFF
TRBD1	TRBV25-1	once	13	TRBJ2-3	TGTGCCAGCAGCAGACAGGGGTCAGATACGCAGTATTTT	CASSRQGSDTQYF
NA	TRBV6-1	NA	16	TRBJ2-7	TGTGCCAGCAGTGAAGCCGCGGCAGGGGCCCCCTACGAGCAGTACTTC	CASSEAAAGAPYEQYF
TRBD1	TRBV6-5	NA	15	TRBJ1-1	TGTGCCAGCAGATCCGACAGGAAGGGGGCCACTGAAGCTTTCTTT	CASRSDRKGATEAFF
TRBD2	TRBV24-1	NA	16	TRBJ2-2	TGTGCCACGGGACTAGCGGGAGTTGCGAACACCGGGGAGCTGTTTTTT	CATGLAGVANTGELFF
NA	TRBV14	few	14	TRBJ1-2	TGTGCCAGCACCGGATCGGGGGGGCTCTATGGCTACACCTTC	CASTGSGGLYGYTF
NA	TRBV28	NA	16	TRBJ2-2	TGTGCCAGCAGTTTCGCGGGGGCGGCGAACACCGGGGAGCTGTTTTTT	CASSFAGAANTGELFF
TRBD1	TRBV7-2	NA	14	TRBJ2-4	TGTGCCAGCAGCTTAAGGACAGGCAAAAACATTCAGTACTTC	CASSLRTGKNIQYF
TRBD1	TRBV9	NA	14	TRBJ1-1	TGTGCCAGCAGCGCGGACAGGGTGTTAACTGAAGCTTTCTTT	CASSADRVLTEAFF
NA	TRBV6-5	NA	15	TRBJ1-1	TGTGCCAGCCTAGGGGCAGGGAACGGTAACACTGAAGCTTTCTTT	CASLGAGNGNTEAFF
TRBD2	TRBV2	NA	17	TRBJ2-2	TGTGCCAGCTCCATCTTTCGGGCGGGAGGGAAGACCGGGGAGCTGTTTTTT	CASSIFRAGGKTGELFF
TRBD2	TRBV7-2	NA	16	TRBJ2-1	TGTGCCAGCAGCTTAGTTACTAGCGGGAGAAACAATGAGCAGTTCTTC	CASSLVTSGRNNEQFF
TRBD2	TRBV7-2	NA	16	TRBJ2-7	TGTGCCAGCAGCTTTTCGCTAGCGGGACATCTGTACGAGCAGTACTTC	CASSFSLAGHLYEQYF
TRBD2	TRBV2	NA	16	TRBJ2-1	TGTGCCAGCACCTCTGGGCTAGCGGGAGGGGGAAATGAGCAGTTCTTC	CASTSGLAGGGNEQFF
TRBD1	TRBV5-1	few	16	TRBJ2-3	TGCGCCAGCAGCCCTGAGGGACAGGGGGCAGAAGATACGCAGTATTTT	CASSPEGQGAEDTQYF